The clone carrying this TCR beta chain was seen more than once but under ten times. The sample is drawn from a study of blood T cell repertoires in COVID-19. Study as a whole: The samples span acute and convalescent COVID-19 from the United States, Italy and Spain.

As processed by the authors: Cell counts per sample came from amplifying reference gene primers. Assay: immunoSEQ multiplex PCR; the TCRdb copy retains only in-frame clones and omits some. That table furnishes V, J and clone size, whereas the DNA furnished D and trimming. The table shows 210,000 or so clones, with around 82% occurring only once. Trimming took off 6 bases at V and 6 bases at J, with 6 bases between the two ends. This CDR3 contains 11 residues. Sample: peripheral blood. The chain couples TRBV12-3 or TRBV12-4 to TRBJ2-1, with unresolved D. The TCR comes from a middle-aged woman with acute or convalescent COVID-19. In DNA form, the CDR3 reads TGTGCCAGCAGCCTAACCAATGAGCAGTTCTTC. It specifies CASSLTNEQFF.